A single sample is the source of the 5 T cell receptor beta chains below, sequenced in a study of blood T cells in healthy people across ages. Using a J-beta primer mix together with a sample-barcoded 5' primer, a second PCR was run for roughly 6 to 12 cycles. MiXCR was run by TCRdb on the 5' RACE reads, yielding one entry per CDR3 protein. The sample contains 760,000 or so distinct CDR3 sequences, approximately 25% of which appear only once. This same sample was also taken into another study, of T cells of mothers and their children.

The material sequenced was blood. The source is a boy between 10 and 17 years old in good health.

The chain carries TRBV28 and TRBJ1-5; no clear D gene. The CDR3 contains 14 residues. Germline loops: CDR1 MDHEN, CDR2 SYDVKM. V was pared by 6 bases and J by 4 bases, with 13 bases between. CDR3 coding DNA: TGTGCCAGCAGCCCTGTGGGCCTGAATCAGCCCCAGCATTTT. It is translated as CASSPVGLNQPQHF. Filled out from reference TRBV28 and TRBJ1-5, the complete variable domain reads DVKVTQSSRYLVKRTGEKVFLECVQDMDHENMFWYRQDPGLGLRLIYFSYDVKMKEKGDIPEGYSVSREKKERFSLILESASTNQTSMYLCASSPVGLNQPQHFGDGTRLSIL.

The chain uses TRBV10-3 and TRBJ2-5; D unclear. Trimming left V 2 bases short and J 0 bases short, with 10 bases between. The germline CDR1 and CDR2 sequences are ENHRY and SYGVKD. The CDR3 covers 15 residues. CDR3 region: CAISEGAPYQETQYF. CDR3 bases: TGTGCCATCAGTGAGGGAGCTCCGTACCAAGAGACCCAGTACTTC.

The rearrangement uses TRBV6-5 and TRBJ2-7, with TRBD2 matching 8 bases. With 2 bases clipped from V and 0 bases from J, the junction kept 9 bases outside the gene matches. From germline, CDR1 is MNHEY and CDR2 SVGAGI. The CDR3 runs 17 residues. CDR3: CASSYRASGLRSYEQYF. Written as DNA, the CDR3 is TGTGCCAGCAGTTACAGAGCTAGCGGGCTCCGCTCCTACGAGCAGTACTTC.

This clonotype was seen a handful of times. This rearrangement joins TRBV19 to TRBJ1-4, with a weak D call TRBD1 (5 bases). V dropped 5 bases and J dropped 0 bases, with 13 bases sitting between them. The CDR3 is 16 amino acids. CDR1 and CDR2 (germline): LNHDA, SQIVND (reference sequence). CDR3 region: CASSSTRGPTNEKLFF. The CDR3 DNA follows: TGTGCCAGTAGTTCAACACGGGGACCAACTAATGAAAAACTGTTTTTT.

The table lists this clonotype with a few counts. This chain connects TRBV7-9 to TRBJ2-5; 7 bases align to TRBD1. The end of the DNA aligns better with TRBJ2-7, so the J call may be wrong. The CDR3 totals 14 residues. Germline lookup yields CDR1 SEHNR and CDR2 FQNEAQ (reference sequence). The CDR3 DNA is TGTGCCAGCAGCAACAGGGACAGTCCCCACGAGCAGTACTTC. It specifies CASSNRDSPHEQYF.